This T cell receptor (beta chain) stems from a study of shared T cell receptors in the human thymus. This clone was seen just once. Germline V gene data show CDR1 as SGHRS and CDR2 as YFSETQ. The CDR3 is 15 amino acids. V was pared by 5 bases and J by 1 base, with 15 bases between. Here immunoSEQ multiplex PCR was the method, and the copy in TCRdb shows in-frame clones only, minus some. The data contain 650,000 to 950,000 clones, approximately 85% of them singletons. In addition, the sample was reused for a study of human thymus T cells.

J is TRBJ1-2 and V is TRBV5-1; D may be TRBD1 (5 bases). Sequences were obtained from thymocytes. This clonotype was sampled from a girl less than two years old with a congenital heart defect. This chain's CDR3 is CASRQFQGFNYGYTF. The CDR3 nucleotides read TGCGCCAGCAGGCAATTTCAGGGATTTAACTATGGCTACACCTTC.